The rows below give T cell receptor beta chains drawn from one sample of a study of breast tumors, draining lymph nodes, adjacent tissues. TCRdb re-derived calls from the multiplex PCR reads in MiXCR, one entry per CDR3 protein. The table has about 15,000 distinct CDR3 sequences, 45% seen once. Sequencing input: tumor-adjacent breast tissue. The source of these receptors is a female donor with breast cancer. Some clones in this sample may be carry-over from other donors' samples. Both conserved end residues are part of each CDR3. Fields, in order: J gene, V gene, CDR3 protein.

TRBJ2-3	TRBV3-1	CASSQIGPSFKVDTQYF
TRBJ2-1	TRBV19	CASSNTGTNIYNERLF
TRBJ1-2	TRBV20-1	CSARDTAGRFYGYTF
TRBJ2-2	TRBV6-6	CASSHSDAGELFF
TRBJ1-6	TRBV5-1	CASSPKTANSPLHF
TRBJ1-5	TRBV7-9	CASSTGQRNQPQHF
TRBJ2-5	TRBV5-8	CASTNLAVAGGQGETQYF
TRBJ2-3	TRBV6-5	CAGSADLDTQYF
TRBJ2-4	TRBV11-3	CASSPGLAASVGNIQYF
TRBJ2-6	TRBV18	CASSQSQPGAFSGANVLTF
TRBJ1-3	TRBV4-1	CASSREGSGNTIYF
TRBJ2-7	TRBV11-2	CASSPTGLAGEQYF
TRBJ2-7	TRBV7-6	CASSPPGTGAYEQYF
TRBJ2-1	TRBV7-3	CASSLMRVLYNEQFF
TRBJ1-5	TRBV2	CASSDSGTSQPQHF
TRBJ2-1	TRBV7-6	CASSLGQLNEQFF
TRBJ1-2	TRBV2	CASSDETGSSYGYTF
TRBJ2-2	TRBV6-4	CASSDSPATGELFF
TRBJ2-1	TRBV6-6	CASSHSSGAYEQFF
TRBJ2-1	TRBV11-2	CASGLRSLRSSYNEQFF
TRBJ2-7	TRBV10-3	CAIRGLAEVTEQYF
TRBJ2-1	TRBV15	CATSRGFGSSYNEQFF
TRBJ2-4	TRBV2	CASSVLVAGEGQYF
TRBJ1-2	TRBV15	CATSRDRRRVYGYTF
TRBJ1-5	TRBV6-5	CASSESGHASNQPQHF
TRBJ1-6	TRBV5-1	CASNAPGQGLHSPLHF
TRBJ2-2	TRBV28	CASSLYSGELFF
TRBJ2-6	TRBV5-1	CASSTSSFSGANVLTF
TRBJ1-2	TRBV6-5	CASSPGPRQGYTF
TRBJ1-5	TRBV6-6	CASSPRGRNQPQHF
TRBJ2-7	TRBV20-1	CSASPRADSYEQYF
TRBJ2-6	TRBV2	CASSVKGNLAGANVLTF
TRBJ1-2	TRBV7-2	CASSLDRTGYYDTSF
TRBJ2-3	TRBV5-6	CASSFGLAGDSTDTQYF
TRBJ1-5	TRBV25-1	CASSFYICSARATPGQRNQPQHF
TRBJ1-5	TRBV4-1	CASSPPNGELSNQPQHF
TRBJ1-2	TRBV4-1	CASSLWRQGVLGYTF
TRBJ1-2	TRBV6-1	CASNSDREWAYTF
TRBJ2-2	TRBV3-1	CASSPFGRGAPGTGELFF
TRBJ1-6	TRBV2	CASTERGRGALNSPLHF
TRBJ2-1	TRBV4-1	CASSPEDRGLYNEQFF
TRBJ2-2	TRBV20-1	CSARSTWTSGDTGELFF